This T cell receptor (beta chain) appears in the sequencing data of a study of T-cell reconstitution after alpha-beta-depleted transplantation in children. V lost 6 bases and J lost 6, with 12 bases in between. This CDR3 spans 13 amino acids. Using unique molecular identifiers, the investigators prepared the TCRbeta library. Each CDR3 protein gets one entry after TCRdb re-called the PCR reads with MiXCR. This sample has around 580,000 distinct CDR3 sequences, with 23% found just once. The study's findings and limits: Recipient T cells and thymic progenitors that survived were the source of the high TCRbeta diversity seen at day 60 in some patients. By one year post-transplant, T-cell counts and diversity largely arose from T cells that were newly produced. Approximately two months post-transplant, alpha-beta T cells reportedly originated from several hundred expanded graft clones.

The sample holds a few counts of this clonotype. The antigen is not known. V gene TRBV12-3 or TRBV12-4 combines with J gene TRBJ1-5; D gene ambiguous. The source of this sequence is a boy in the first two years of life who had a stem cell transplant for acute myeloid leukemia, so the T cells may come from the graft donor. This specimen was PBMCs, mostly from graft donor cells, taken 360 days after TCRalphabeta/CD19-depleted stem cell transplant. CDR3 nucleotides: TGTGCCAGCAGCCCTTCTAATGCTCAGCCCCAGCATTTT. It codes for CASSPSNAQPQHF.